A single sample gave rise to the 30 T cell receptor beta chains below, sequenced in a study of technical replicates of blood from a few donors. Data came from immunoSEQ multiplex PCR; TCRdb stores just in-frame clones and leaves some out. Of 85,000 to 100,000 clones detected, around 95% appear once; the ten largest clones hold approximately 0.22%. The sequenced material came from T cells isolated from PBMCs. The receptors were sampled from a human donor in good health.

This chain uses TRBV4-2 with TRBJ1-1, with a weak D call TRBD1 (6 bases). The germline V gene has CDR1 LGHNA and CDR2 YNFKEQ. Trimming took 4 bases from V and 1 from J, leaving 7 bases between them. This CDR3 comprises 13 residues. The CDR3 DNA reads as TGTGCCAGCAGCCCACAGGGGAACACTGAAGCTTTCTTT. Residues: CASSPQGNTEAFF.

The J gene is TRBJ2-7, the V gene TRBV11-2; the D gene is possibly TRBD2 (6 bases). The CDR3 is 19 residues long. The V gene lost 5 bases and the J gene lost 2 bases, with 28 bases spanning the gap. Germline V lookup: CDR1 SGHAT, CDR2 FQNNGV. CDR3 sequence: CASSARQGLRREHTYEQYF. The CDR3 DNA sequence: TGTGCCAGCAGCGCTCGACAAGGCCTAAGACGGGAGCATACCTACGAGCAGTACTTC.

This sequence joins TRBV7-6 and TRBJ2-1; D might be TRBD2 (6 bases). Germline lookup yields CDR1 SGHVS and CDR2 FNYEAQ. The CDR3 has 12 amino acids. V dropped 5 bases and J dropped 10 bases, with 12 bases sitting between them. For the CDR3, the DNA is TGTGCCAGCAGCCGAGGCGGGAAGGAGCAGTTCTTC. Its translation is CASSRGGKEQFF.

This clone was seen a single time. The CDR3 loop is CSVVFRESINPGELFF. The CDR3 DNA follows: TGCAGCGTTGTTTTTCGGGAGTCCATCAACCCCGGGGAGCTGTTTTTT. This rearrangement joins TRBV29-1 to TRBJ2-2, with D perhaps matching TRBD2 (6 bases). V lost 4 bases, J lost 6 bases, and 21 bases lay in between. Germline V gives CDR1 SQVTM, CDR2 ANQGSEA. The CDR3 is made up of 16 amino acids.

This chain joins TRBV28 and TRBJ2-7, with TRBD1 as a possible D gene (5 bases). Trimming left V 4 bases short and J 3 bases short, with 7 bases between. From germline, CDR1 is MDHEN and CDR2 SYDVKM. This CDR3 is 12 amino acids long. This CDR3 is CASSSTGYEQYF. The CDR3 bases are TGTGCCAGCAGTTCCACAGGCTACGAGCAGTACTTC.

The chain combines TRBV7-9 with TRBJ2-3; D is perhaps TRBD2 (5 bases). The CDR3 spans 13 residues. Trimming took 5 bases from V and 4 from J, leaving 10 bases between them. Germline loops: CDR1 SEHNR, CDR2 FQNEAQ (reference sequence). The CDR3 here is CASSNTGADTQYF. The CDR3 coding sequence is TGTGCCAGCAGCAACACCGGGGCAGATACGCAGTATTTT. Variable domain in full (rest from reference TRBV7-9 and TRBJ2-3): DTGVSQNPRHKITKRGQNVTFRCDPISEHNRLYWYRQTLGQGPEFLTYFQNEAQLEKSRLLSDRFSAERPKGSFSTLEIQRTEQGDSAMYLCASSNTGADTQYFGPGTRLTVL.

The rearrangement joins TRBV9 to TRBJ1-2; TRBD1 matches 9 bases. The CDR3 totals 15 residues. V gave up 3 bases and J gave up 6 bases; unmatched junction bases: 9. The germline V gene encodes CDR1 SGDLS and CDR2 YYNGEE. The CDR3 DNA reads TGTGCCAGCAGCGAATCCAACACAGGGGGCGATGGCTACACCTTC. This codes for CASSESNTGGDGYTF.

The chain has TRBV5-5 and TRBJ1-2, with 7 positions matching TRBD1. The V gene end was trimmed by 2 bases and the J gene end by 5 bases; junction bases not matched to a gene: 3. The CDR3 extends over 13 amino acids. The germline V gene encodes CDR1 SGHKS and CDR2 YYEKEE (reference sequence). The CDR3 DNA follows: TGTGCCAGCAGCTTTACAGGGGAATATGGCTACACCTTC. This translates into CASSFTGEYGYTF.

The V and J genes are TRBV5-1 and TRBJ2-1; D ambiguous. The CDR3 covers 15 residues. Germline CDR1 is SGHRS and CDR2 is YFSETQ. V was trimmed by 0 bases and J by 5 bases, leaving 12 bases between them. The CDR3 region has the DNA TGCGCCAGCAGCTTGGCCGGGTTCGGTCACAATGAGCAGTTCTTC. Protein: CASSLAGFGHNEQFF.

This sequence joins TRBV6-5 and TRBJ2-3, with TRBD1 matching over 8 bases. Germline-derived CDR1 and CDR2 are MNHEY and SVGAGI. The ends lost 5 bases at V and 4 bases at J; junction bases unmatched: 5. The CDR3 has 14 amino acids. CDR3 sequence (DNA): TGTGCCAGCAGTCGGACAGGGCGCCCAGATACGCAGTATTTT. Amino acids: CASSRTGRPDTQYF.

The chain employs TRBV6-1 and TRBJ2-1; unclear D gene. CDR3 length equals 15 residues. CDR1 MNHNS and CDR2 SASEGT come from the germline V gene. Deletions cut 3 bases from V and 4 bases from J, with 13 bases between. CDR3 in DNA: TGTGCCAGCAGTGAGGAACTAAACTTATACAATGAGCAGTTCTTC. This gives the protein CASSEELNLYNEQFF.

The chain employs TRBV28 and TRBJ2-3; 7 positions agree with TRBD2. This CDR3 has 17 residues. V trimming: 5 bases; J trimming: 2 bases; junction bases outside the gene matches: 13. In germline, CDR1 is MDHEN, CDR2 SYDVKM. In DNA form, the CDR3 reads TGTGCCAGCAGTACCAACCTTTTGAGCGGGAACACAGATACGCAGTATTTT. Translating gives CASSTNLLSGNTDTQYF.

CDR3 DNA: TGTGCCAGCAGCTCGCAGGACAGGGGGCCAGAGCAGTACTTC. This codes for CASSSQDRGPEQYF. This chain connects TRBV5-4 to TRBJ2-7; TRBD1 aligns across 11 bases. Germline V CDR1 and CDR2: SGHNT, YYREEE (reference sequence). The CDR3 spans 14 residues. The trim removed 3 bases at V and 7 bases at J, leaving 6 bases unmatched.

The J gene is TRBJ2-7, the V gene TRBV30; D possibly corresponds to TRBD2 (6 bases). From germline, CDR1 is GTSNPN and CDR2 SVGIG (reference sequence). V shed 2 bases and J shed 0 bases, with 14 bases lying between them. The CDR3 consists of 15 residues. The CDR3 bases are TGTGCCTGGAGTAGGGGCGGGGAATTCTCCTACGAGCAGTACTTC. It codes for CAWSRGGEFSYEQYF.

The J gene is TRBJ2-7, the V gene TRBV7-3; D is perhaps TRBD2 (6 bases). V gave up 8 bases and J gave up 4 bases, with 21 bases separating them. The CDR3 runs to 15 residues. Looked up from germline, CDR1 is SGHTA and CDR2 is FQGTGA. The CDR3: CASAARATGRYEQYF. The CDR3 coding sequence is TGTGCCAGCGCCGCCCGGGCCACGGGGAGGTACGAGCAGTACTTC.

This clone was observed a single time. V is TRBV6-1 and J is TRBJ1-3; no clear D. CDR1 and CDR2 from the germline V gene are MNHNS and SASEGT. The CDR3 has 14 residues. The ends were cut back, 0 bases at V and 1 base at J, with 4 bases in the middle. The CDR3 sequence is CASSEALSGNTIYF. In DNA, the CDR3 is TGTGCCAGCAGTGAAGCCCTTTCTGGAAACACCATATATTTT.

This chain joins TRBV10-3 and TRBJ1-1; TRBD1 is a possible D gene (6 bases). V shed 10 bases and J shed 3 bases, with 15 bases lying between them. This CDR3 has 13 amino acids. CDR1 and CDR2 (germline): ENHRY, SYGVKD. As DNA, the CDR3 is TGTGCCACAAGCGCCTCAGGGGACACTGAAGCTTTCTTT. Amino acids: CATSASGDTEAFF.

For the CDR3, the DNA is TGTGCCAGCAGCCCTCCCTTTCTAGCGGCGGTCAATGAGCAGTTCTTC. Its translation is CASSPPFLAAVNEQFF. V and J are TRBV7-2 and TRBJ2-1; 7 nucleotides align to TRBD2. Germline V gives CDR1 SGHTA, CDR2 FQGNSA. The length of the CDR3 is 16 residues. The V gene end was trimmed by 5 bases and the J gene end by 6 bases; junction bases not matched to a gene: 13.

The genes are TRBV10-3 and TRBJ2-5, with 7 nucleotides matching TRBD2. The germline V gene encodes CDR1 ENHRY and CDR2 SYGVKD. V lost 3 bases, J lost 5 bases, and 6 bases stayed unmatched. CDR3 length equals 14 residues. The CDR3 loop reads CAISEPRLAETQYF. In nucleotides, the CDR3 is TGTGCCATCAGTGAACCCCGACTAGCTGAGACCCAGTACTTC.

This chain links TRBV27 with TRBJ2-5; 10 bases align to TRBD2. This CDR3 has 15 amino acids. Germline CDR1 reads MNHEY; CDR2 reads SMNVEV (reference sequence). Germline trimming cut 5 bases from V and 5 bases from J; bases unmatched to any gene: 8. This CDR3 is CASSTLAGVQETQYF. DNA for the CDR3: TGTGCCAGCAGTACTCTAGCGGGAGTTCAGGAGACCCAGTACTTC.

The gene calls are TRBV19 and TRBJ2-7, with 11 bases that match TRBD1. Germline lookup yields CDR1 LNHDA and CDR2 SQIVND (reference sequence). CDR3 size: 16 residues. The V segment lost 1 base and the J segment 1 base; nucleotides outside the gene matches: 3. CDR3 sequence (DNA): TGTGCCAGTAGTATAGGAGGGGACAGGGGGTCCTACGAGCAGTACTTC. Amino acids: CASSIGGDRGSYEQYF.

The genes are TRBV7-8 and TRBJ2-1; 8 nucleotides agree with TRBD2. With 7 bases clipped from V and 4 bases from J, the junction kept 3 bases outside the gene matches. This CDR3 is built from 13 residues. Germline CDR1 reads SGHVS; CDR2 reads FQNEAQ. CDR3 residues: CASTASGYNEQFF. CDR3 sequence (DNA): TGTGCCAGCACGGCTAGCGGGTACAATGAGCAGTTCTTC. Variable domain in full (rest from reference TRBV7-8 and TRBJ2-1): GAGVSQSPRYKVAKRGQDVALRCDPISGHVSLFWYQQALGQGPEFLTYFQNEAQLDKSGLPSDRFFAERPEGSVSTLKIQRTQQEDSAVYLCASTASGYNEQFFGPGTRLTVL.

The V call is TRBV6-1, the J call TRBJ1-4; a possible D gene is TRBD1 (5 bases). Germline CDR1 is MNHNS and CDR2 is SASEGT. This CDR3 region has 14 residues. V lost 7 bases and J 8 bases, leaving 17 bases between the germline ends. The CDR3 here is CASTHRGGGEKLFF. As DNA, the CDR3 is TGTGCCAGCACTCACCGGGGCGGGGGGGAAAAACTGTTTTTT.

The CDR3 nucleotides are TGCGCCAGCAGCGGACTAGCGGGGATGGGTGGCACAGATACGCAGTATTTT. Translated: CASSGLAGMGGTDTQYF. This chain uses TRBV5-1 with TRBJ2-3, with TRBD2 matching over 12 bases. From germline, CDR1 is SGHRS and CDR2 YFSETQ. J lost 1 base, V lost 4 bases, and 7 bases had no gene match. This CDR3 spans 17 amino acids.

The rearrangement uses TRBV7-2 and TRBJ2-1; 10 bases map to TRBD2. This CDR3 contains 15 residues. Per the germline V gene, CDR1 is SGHTA and CDR2 is FQGNSA. V shed 6 bases, J shed 9 bases, and the junction held 11 bases outside the gene matches. The CDR3 DNA follows: TGTGCCAGCAGTTATGTGGGGACTAGCGCGGGTGAGCAGTTCTTC. Protein sequence: CASSYVGTSAGEQFF.

The V gene is TRBV29-1, the J gene TRBJ2-5; the match to TRBD1 covers 10 bases. Looked up from germline, CDR1 is SQVTM and CDR2 is ANQGSEA. V lost 4 bases and J lost 4; bases outside the gene matches: 6. The length of the CDR3 is 14 residues. CDR3 sequence (DNA): TGCAGCGTTGTGGGACAGGGGCTAGGAGAGACCCAGTACTTC. Amino acid sequence: CSVVGQGLGETQYF.

The rearrangement joins TRBV4-1 to TRBJ1-4; D is perhaps TRBD1 (5 bases). V was pared by 3 bases and J by 8 bases, with 16 bases between. Germline V lookup: CDR1 MGHRA, CDR2 YSYEKL. The CDR3 totals 15 residues. The CDR3 loop is CASSHRARSDEKLFF. The DNA for the CDR3 is TGCGCCAGCAGCCACAGGGCGAGGTCAGACGAAAAACTGTTTTTT.

The chain is built from TRBV29-1 and TRBJ1-4; D unresolved. The V gene lost 6 bases and the J gene lost 3 bases, with 11 bases spanning the gap. The CDR3 runs to 13 residues. Germline CDR1 and CDR2: SQVTM and ANQGSEA. The CDR3 DNA is TGCAGCGTCCGCGCCGGGGCTAATGAAAAACTGTTTTTT. Protein product: CSVRAGANEKLFF.

The V call is TRBV5-4, the J call TRBJ1-2; 7 bases align to TRBD1. Losses at the gene ends were 3 bases for V and 0 bases for J; bases not matched to a gene: 11. Germline CDR1 and CDR2: SGHNT and YYREEE (reference sequence). The CDR3 runs 17 residues. CDR3 DNA: TGTGCCAGCAGCTACCGACAGGGAAACTTAGCTAACTATGGCTACACCTTC. It codes for CASSYRQGNLANYGYTF.

The V gene is TRBV2, the J gene TRBJ1-2; D ambiguous. In germline, CDR1 is SNHLY, CDR2 FYNNEI. There are 11 residues in the CDR3. Trimming removed 2 bases at V and 10 bases at J, with 8 bases between. CDR3 region: CASSEFMYYTF. CDR3 sequence (DNA): TGTGCCAGCAGTGAATTTATGTACTACACCTTC. Combining the CDR3 with reference TRBV2 and TRBJ1-2 gives the whole variable domain EPEVTQTPSHQVTQMGQEVILRCVPISNHLYFYWYRQILGQKVEFLVSFYNNEISEKSEIFDDQFSVERPDGSNFTLKIRSTKLEDSAMYFCASSEFMYYTFGSGTRLTVV.